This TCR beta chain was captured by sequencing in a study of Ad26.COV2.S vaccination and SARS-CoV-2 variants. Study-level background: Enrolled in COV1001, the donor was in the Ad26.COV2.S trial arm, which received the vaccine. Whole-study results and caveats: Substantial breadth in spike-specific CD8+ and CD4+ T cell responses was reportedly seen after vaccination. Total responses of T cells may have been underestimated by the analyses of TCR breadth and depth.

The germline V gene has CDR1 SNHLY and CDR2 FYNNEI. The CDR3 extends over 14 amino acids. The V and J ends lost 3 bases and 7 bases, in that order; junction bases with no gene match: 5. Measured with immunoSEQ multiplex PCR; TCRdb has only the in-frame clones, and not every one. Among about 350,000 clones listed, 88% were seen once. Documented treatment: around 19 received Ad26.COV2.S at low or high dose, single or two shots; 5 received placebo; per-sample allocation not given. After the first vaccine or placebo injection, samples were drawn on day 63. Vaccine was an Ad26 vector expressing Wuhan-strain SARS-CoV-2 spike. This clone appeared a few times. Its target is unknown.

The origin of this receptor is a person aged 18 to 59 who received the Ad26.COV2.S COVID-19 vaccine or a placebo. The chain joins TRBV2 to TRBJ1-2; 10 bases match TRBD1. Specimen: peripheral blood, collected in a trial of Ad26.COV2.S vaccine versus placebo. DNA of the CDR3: TGTGCCAGCAGTGAGCTACGGACAGGGGGTGGCTACACCTTC. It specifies CASSELRTGGGYTF.